These 21 T cell receptor beta chains were all obtained from the same sample, sequenced in a study of beta chain features in type 1 diabetes. Points from the study as a whole: When Type 1 diabetes patients were examined, their TCRB CDR3s proved moderately but significantly shorter in all four CD4+ subsets.

These receptors have no identified antigens. Every bit of the isolated RNA underwent reverse transcription, so sequencing read expressed TCRB transcripts. Here immunoSEQ multiplex PCR was the method, and the copy in TCRdb shows in-frame clones only, minus some. The sample comprises approximately 730,000 clones, about an eighth of which are singletons, and less than 0.025% rests with the top ten. The material sequenced was naive CD4+ T cells from blood. Every receptor here comes from a man aged 18 to 30 with type 1 diabetes.

The table lists this clone with a few counts. The rearrangement joins TRBV7-2 to TRBJ2-3; 10 nucleotides agree with TRBD2. V lost 4 bases to trimming and J lost 0 bases; unmatched junction nucleotides: 4. The CDR3 loop spans 16 amino acids. CDR1 is SGHTA and CDR2 is FQGNSA in the germline V gene. CDR3 DNA: TGTGCCAGCAGCTCCGTACTAGCGGGGAGCACAGATACGCAGTATTTT. It codes for CASSSVLAGSTDTQYF.

The table lists this clone with a count of one. This CDR3 reads CASSVGTTTPHEQYF. The DNA for the CDR3 is TGTGCCAGCAGCGTAGGTACAACCACCCCCCACGAGCAGTACTTC. The V gene is TRBV9, the J gene TRBJ2-7; D not resolved. The CDR3 loop spans 15 amino acids. The germline V and J ends were trimmed by 0 bases and 5 bases, with 15 bases remaining between them. Germline CDR1 reads SGDLS; CDR2 reads YYNGEE.

This clone was seen more than once but under ten times. The rearrangement uses TRBV28 and TRBJ2-7; TRBD1 aligns across 7 bases. CDR1 and CDR2 from the germline V gene are MDHEN and SYDVKM. There are 16 residues in the CDR3. V was pared by 6 bases and J by 4 bases, with 15 bases of the junction left unmatched. This CDR3 reads CASSLFAQGFLYEQYF. DNA for the CDR3: TGTGCCAGCAGCCTCTTCGCACAGGGGTTTTTGTACGAGCAGTACTTC.

This sequence joins TRBV7-9 and TRBJ2-7, with 7 bases that match TRBD1. V shed 5 bases and J 7 bases; nucleotides not matched to a gene: 11. The CDR3 has 14 amino acids. CDR1 and CDR2 from the germline V gene are SEHNR and FQNEAQ (reference sequence). CDR3 nucleotides: TGTGCCAGCAGCCTCCAGGACAGGTTCGAGGAGCAGTACTTC. It translates to CASSLQDRFEEQYF.

The chain employs TRBV18 and TRBJ1-5; possibly TRBD1 for D (6 bases). This CDR3 has 15 amino acids. V was trimmed by 6 bases and J by 7 bases, leaving 19 bases between them. The germline CDR1 and CDR2 sequences are KGHSH and LQKENI. Here the CDR3 reads CASSPQGYQGQPQHF. The CDR3 DNA is TGTGCCAGCTCCCCCCAGGGGTACCAAGGACAGCCCCAGCATTTT.

The genes are TRBV11-2 and TRBJ1-4, with a weak D call TRBD1 (5 bases). The CDR3 length is 13 residues. V was clipped by 3 bases and J by 8 bases, with 10 bases between them. From germline, CDR1 is SGHAT and CDR2 FQNNGV. Here the CDR3 reads CASSFGTPEKLFF. The CDR3 DNA sequence: TGTGCCAGCAGCTTCGGGACGCCCGAAAAACTGTTTTTT.

The chain has TRBV19 and TRBJ2-5, with D perhaps matching TRBD1 (6 bases). Germline values: CDR1 LNHDA, CDR2 SQIVND (reference sequence). Trimming removed 3 bases at V and 5 bases at J, with 16 bases between. The CDR3 length is 15 residues. The CDR3 protein is CASSIQGQRLETQYF. Here the CDR3 DNA reads TGTGCCAGTAGTATTCAGGGGCAGAGGTTGGAGACCCAGTACTTC.

V and J are TRBV30 and TRBJ1-2; 7 positions agree with TRBD1. The germline gives CDR1 GTSNPN, CDR2 SVGIG (reference sequence). This CDR3 spans 13 amino acids. V was clipped by 7 bases and J by 4 bases; unmatched bases: 9. The CDR3: CAYPRGTPYGYTF. As DNA, the CDR3 is TGTGCCTACCCCAGGGGGACGCCCTATGGCTACACCTTC.

The sample holds a few counts of this clone. The J gene is TRBJ2-1, the V gene TRBV29-1, with D perhaps given as TRBD1 or TRBD2 (5 bases each). Deletions cut 6 bases from V and 9 bases from J, with 15 bases between. Germline V gene sequence: CDR1 SQVTM, CDR2 ANQGSEA. This CDR3 contains 12 residues. CDR3 bases: TGCAGCGTGGGGGTGGATGGTTCTGAGCAGTTCTTC. This sequence encodes CSVGVDGSEQFF.

This chain joins TRBV28 and TRBJ2-3; D unclear. The CDR3 sequence is 15 residues long. Germline CDR1 reads MDHEN; CDR2 reads SYDVKM. Trimming removed 5 bases at V and 2 bases at J, with 14 bases between. The CDR3 DNA is TGTGCCAGCAGTCCAAGGACCCAAGACACAGATACGCAGTATTTT. Its protein product is CASSPRTQDTDTQYF. The entire variable domain, with the rest obtained from reference TRBV28 and TRBJ2-3, is as follows: DVKVTQSSRYLVKRTGEKVFLECVQDMDHENMFWYRQDPGLGLRLIYFSYDVKMKEKGDIPEGYSVSREKKERFSLILESASTNQTSMYLCASSPRTQDTDTQYFGPGTRLTVL.

This clone was seen only a few times. The chain employs TRBV19 and TRBJ1-2, with D perhaps matching TRBD1 (5 bases). Trimming left V 4 bases short and J 7 bases short, with 13 bases between. Per germline, CDR1 LNHDA and CDR2 SQIVND (reference sequence). This CDR3 has 13 residues. The CDR3 sequence: CASSTSQQGGYTF. The CDR3 DNA is TGTGCCAGTAGTACCAGCCAGCAGGGTGGCTACACCTTC. The complete variable domain, with remaining parts taken from reference TRBV19 and TRBJ1-2, reads DGGITQSPKYLFRKEGQNVTLSCEQNLNHDAMYWYRQDPGQGLRLIYYSQIVNDFQKGDIAEGYSVSREKKESFPLTVTSAQKNPTAFYLCASSTSQQGGYTFGSGTRLTVV.

The V call is TRBV13, the J call TRBJ1-3, with unresolved D. The CDR3 consists of 15 residues. Germline values: CDR1 PRHDT, CDR2 FYEKMQ (reference sequence). Trimming pared 1 base from V and 0 bases from J, leaving 7 bases between. In DNA form, the CDR3 reads TGTGCCAGCAGCTTAGTAGGGTACTCTGGAAACACCATATATTTT. Amino acids: CASSLVGYSGNTIYF.

The V gene is TRBV30, the J gene TRBJ2-3; TRBD2 agrees at 8 bases. The V and J ends lost 2 bases and 1 base, in that order; junction bases with no gene match: 5. CDR1 is GTSNPN, CDR2 SVGIG, per germline (reference sequence). The CDR3 is 15 residues long. The CDR3 region has the DNA TGTGCCTGGAGTCAACTTAGCGGGGGCACAGATACGCAGTATTTT. Encoded protein: CAWSQLSGGTDTQYF.

This clone was seen a handful of times. V and J are TRBV29-1 and TRBJ1-1; a possible D gene is TRBD1 (6 bases). Trimming removed 5 bases from V and 3 bases from J, with 13 bases in between. Germline CDR1 reads SQVTM; CDR2 reads ANQGSEA. The CDR3 runs to 13 residues. The CDR3 sequence: CSVLGGLDTEAFF. DNA of the CDR3: TGCAGCGTTTTAGGGGGTTTAGACACTGAAGCTTTCTTT.

The rearrangement uses TRBV11-3 and TRBJ2-6; the D is unclear. V was cut by 5 bases and J by 0 bases, with 11 bases left in between. Germline V gives CDR1 SGHNT, CDR2 YENEEA. This CDR3 spans 16 amino acids. CDR3 region: CASSDGPGSGANVLTF. The CDR3, as DNA: TGTGCCAGCAGCGATGGACCCGGCTCTGGGGCCAACGTCCTGACTTTC.

The J gene is TRBJ1-5, the V gene TRBV29-1, with D possibly being TRBD1 (6 bases). Trimming took off 3 bases at V and 2 bases at J, with 14 bases between the two ends. There are 15 residues in the CDR3. Per the germline V gene, CDR1 is SQVTM and CDR2 is ANQGSEA. CDR3 bases: TGCAGCGTTGACGTCGCAGGGGAGGGCAATCAGCCCCAGCATTTT. It yields the protein CSVDVAGEGNQPQHF.

Remarks on this clone: Other DNA sequences in this sample translate to the same CDR3. The chain recombines TRBV7-9 with TRBJ1-1, with unresolved D. The germline V gene encodes CDR1 SEHNR and CDR2 FQNEAQ (reference sequence). With 5 bases removed from V and 1 base from J, the gap between germline ends came to 8 bases. CDR3 length: 13 residues. The CDR3 sequence: CASSLAGNTEAFF. The CDR3 DNA follows: TGTGCCAGCAGCCTGGCGGGGAACACTGAAGCTTTCTTT.

The sample holds a few counts of this clone. This chain joins TRBV15 and TRBJ1-6; TRBD1 agrees at 12 bases. The J segment lost 6 bases and the V segment lost 0 bases, leaving 3 bases of the junction unmatched. This CDR3 is 17 amino acids long. The germline V gene encodes CDR1 LNHNV and CDR2 YYDKDF (reference sequence). CDR3 DNA: TGTGCCACCAGCAGAGAGGGACAGGGGGCGAGTAATTCACCCCTCCACTTT. Its protein product is CATSREGQGASNSPLHF.

The rearrangement links TRBV30 to TRBJ1-5; 12 bases match TRBD1. J gave up 4 bases and V 2 bases, and 6 bases lay outside the gene matches. Germline V gene sequence: CDR1 GTSNPN, CDR2 SVGIG (reference sequence). The CDR3 length is 16 residues. The CDR3 loop is CAWSPGTGGTNQPQHF. The CDR3 DNA follows: TGTGCCTGGAGTCCCGGGACAGGGGGCACAAATCAGCCCCAGCATTTT.

This chain links TRBV7-9 with TRBJ2-7; no definite D call. The CDR3 runs to 12 residues. From germline, CDR1 is SEHNR and CDR2 FQNEAQ (reference sequence). Trimming removed 5 bases at V and 4 bases at J, with 9 bases between. The CDR3: CASSNQAYEQYF. The DNA for the CDR3 is TGTGCCAGCAGCAATCAGGCTTACGAGCAGTACTTC.

V gene TRBV10-3 combines with J gene TRBJ2-7, with D perhaps matching TRBD2 (5 bases). Germline CDR1 ENHRY, CDR2 SYGVKD. The CDR3 loop spans 16 amino acids. Trimming removed 4 bases from V and 4 bases from J, with 20 bases in between. CDR3 coding DNA: TGTGCCATCAGTGGGACCGACGGAGGAGACGGGTACGAGCAGTACTTC. Amino acids: CAISGTDGGDGYEQYF.